Listed here are 15 T cell receptor beta chains from one sample, sequenced in a study of T cell changes during pregnancy in multiple sclerosis. This table comes from immunoSEQ multiplex PCR, and its TCRdb copy is limited to in-frame clones, with some not included. The profile shows about 41,000 clones, 80% to 90% of them singletons. The sequences come from CD4+ T cells from peripheral blood mononuclear cells, collected in the first trimester of pregnancy. The receptors were sampled from a female donor with multiple sclerosis, enrolled in a pregnancy study.

This clone was seen only once. The CDR3 protein is CASSPGGLAGGPGEQFF. CDR3 nucleotides: TGTGCCAGCTCACCGGGTGGTCTGGCGGGAGGGCCGGGTGAGCAGTTCTTC. This chain connects TRBV18 to TRBJ2-1; TRBD2 agrees at 9 bases. J lost 9 bases, V lost 3 bases, and 15 bases had no gene match. There are 17 residues in the CDR3. Germline V gene sequence: CDR1 KGHSH, CDR2 LQKENI.

The chain is built from TRBV5-1 and TRBJ2-7; D is unclear. V was pared by 4 bases and J by 0 bases, with 8 bases between. The CDR3 totals 13 residues. Germline-derived CDR1 and CDR2 are SGHRS and YFSETQ. CDR3 DNA: TGCGCCAGCAGCGAGGATAGCTCCTACGAGCAGTACTTC. Protein sequence: CASSEDSSYEQYF.

The chain uses TRBV7-9 and TRBJ2-7; 9 nucleotides agree with TRBD2. The CDR3 loop spans 14 amino acids. Trimming at V came to 1 base and at J to 5 bases, leaving 3 bases not matched to a gene. Germline V gives CDR1 SEHNR, CDR2 FQNEAQ (reference sequence). CDR3 loop: CASSLEAGGHEQYF. CDR3 bases: TGTGCCAGCAGCTTAGAAGCGGGAGGTCACGAGCAGTACTTC.

The chain couples TRBV5-1 to TRBJ2-3; a possible D gene is TRBD1 (6 bases). V shed 4 bases and J shed 2 bases, with 11 bases lying between them. The CDR3 length is 14 residues. The germline gives CDR1 SGHRS, CDR2 YFSETQ. Written as DNA, the CDR3 is TGCGCCAGCAGCACGACAGGATTCACAGATACGCAGTATTTT. It specifies CASSTTGFTDTQYF.

This clone was seen just once. The chain carries TRBV27 and TRBJ2-1; 7 bases fit TRBD2. Germline loops: CDR1 MNHEY, CDR2 SMNVEV (reference sequence). This CDR3 spans 16 amino acids. V trimming: 6 bases; J trimming: 3 bases; junction bases outside the gene matches: 11. The CDR3 DNA reads TGTGCCAGCAGCTACTGGGGGGGAGGAGGCTACAATGAGCAGTTCTTC. It is translated as CASSYWGGGGYNEQFF.

The gene calls are TRBV5-1 and TRBJ2-1; 11 bases agree with TRBD2. The CDR3 spans 16 residues. Trimming at V came to 2 bases and at J to 6 bases, leaving 7 bases not matched to a gene. CDR1 and CDR2 (germline): SGHRS, YFSETQ. In DNA, the CDR3 is TGCGCCAGCAGCTTATTATTAGCGGGAGGGCCCAATGAGCAGTTCTTC. This gives the protein CASSLLLAGGPNEQFF.

The V gene is TRBV5-4, the J gene TRBJ2-5; D gene uncertain. V lost 0 bases and J lost 0, with 6 bases in between. Per germline, CDR1 SGHNT and CDR2 YYREEE (reference sequence). The CDR3 runs 14 residues. CDR3 sequence reads: CASSLGRYQETQYF. CDR3 nucleotide sequence: TGTGCCAGCAGCTTGGGCCGGTACCAAGAGACCCAGTACTTC.

The chain joins TRBV7-2 to TRBJ1-4, with D tentatively TRBD1 (6 bases). CDR1 and CDR2 (germline): SGHTA, FQGNSA. V lost 5 bases and J lost 6, with 10 bases in between. The length of the CDR3 is 13 residues. CDR3 residues: CASSDNRDEKLFF. CDR3 in DNA: TGTGCCAGCAGCGATAACAGGGATGAAAAACTGTTTTTT.

The chain links TRBV18 to TRBJ2-1; TRBD2 is a possible D gene (5 bases). V lost 1 base to trimming and J lost 2 bases, with 9 bases between them. The CDR3 is 15 residues long. Germline lookup yields CDR1 KGHSH and CDR2 LQKENI. The CDR3 DNA reads as TGTGCCAGCTCACCACGCCTAGCTACCTACAATGAGCAGTTCTTC. It translates to CASSPRLATYNEQFF.

This sequence joins TRBV5-1 and TRBJ2-1, with a tentative D call TRBD2 (6 bases). CDR1 is SGHRS and CDR2 is YFSETQ in the germline V gene. The CDR3 is made up of 15 amino acids. The V and J ends lost 3 bases and 0 bases respectively, with 10 bases between them. The CDR3 loop is CASSYRESSYNEQFF. The CDR3 nucleotides read TGCGCCAGCAGCTACCGGGAGAGCTCCTACAATGAGCAGTTCTTC. The full variable domain, with the rest looked up from reference TRBV5-1 and TRBJ2-1, is KAGVTQTPRYLIKTRGQQVTLSCSPISGHRSVSWYQQTPGQGLQFLFEYFSETQRNKGNFPGRFSGRQFSNSRSEMNVSTLELGDSALYLCASSYRESSYNEQFFGPGTRLTVL.

J is TRBJ2-7 and V is TRBV7-2; 11 bases are a match to TRBD2. This CDR3 is 14 amino acids long. V gave up 4 bases and J gave up 2 bases; unmatched junction bases: 1. Germline V lookup: CDR1 SGHTA, CDR2 FQGNSA. CDR3 nucleotide sequence: TGTGCCAGCAGCTGGGGACTAGCGGCCTACGAGCAGTACTTC. As protein: CASSWGLAAYEQYF.

This rearrangement joins TRBV7-3 to TRBJ2-5, with 9 bases aligning to TRBD1. Germline CDR1 reads SGHTA; CDR2 reads FQGTGA. V lost 8 bases to trimming and J lost 7 bases; unmatched junction nucleotides: 2. This CDR3 is built from 11 residues. The CDR3 spells CASGQGSTQYF. The CDR3 coding sequence is TGTGCCAGCGGACAGGGGTCGACCCAGTACTTC.

The chain couples TRBV29-1 to TRBJ2-5, with 8 nucleotides matching TRBD1. The CDR3 length is 13 residues. Germline assignment: CDR1 SQVTM and CDR2 ANQGSEA. Trimming took 1 base from V and 4 from J; bases not matched to a gene: 2. In DNA form, the CDR3 reads TGCAGCGTTGAAGCCAGGGGGCTAGAGACCCAGTACTTC. Its translation is CSVEARGLETQYF.

The chain carries TRBV18 and TRBJ1-2; 8 nucleotides line up with TRBD1. V was pared by 5 bases and J by 3 bases, with 11 bases of the junction left unmatched. CDR3 length: 16 amino acids. Per the germline V gene, CDR1 is KGHSH and CDR2 is LQKENI. CDR3 amino acids: CASSSLTGQADYGYTF. CDR3 sequence (DNA): TGTGCCAGCTCATCTTTAACGGGACAGGCCGACTATGGCTACACCTTC.

The rearrangement uses TRBV6-6 and TRBJ2-1, with no clear D. This CDR3 region has 13 residues. V was cut by 5 bases and J by 4 bases, with 9 bases left in between. The germline gives CDR1 MNHNY, CDR2 SVGAGI (reference sequence). CDR3 region: CASSETEYNEQFF. CDR3 DNA: TGTGCCAGCAGTGAGACTGAATACAATGAGCAGTTCTTC.